This T cell receptor beta chain was sequenced during a study of blood T cell repertoires in COVID-19. On the study more broadly: Spain, Italy and the United States supplied samples that represented acute and convalescent COVID-19.

Libraries were prepared by immunoSEQ multiplex PCR; TCRdb keeps only in-frame clonotypes and omits some of them. The sample has under 250,000 clones, roughly four fifths seen once. The origin of this receptor is a woman between 65 and 79 years old with acute or convalescent COVID-19. Sequencing input: peripheral blood.

Here the CDR3 DNA reads TGTGCCAGCAGCCTGTTAGGAGGGAGATTGACAGATACGCAGTATTTT. Translated, it gives CASSLLGGRLTDTQYF. J is TRBJ2-3 and V is TRBV7-2; tentatively, D is TRBD2 (6 bases). V was trimmed by 5 bases and J by 3 bases, leaving 18 bases between them. The CDR3 runs 16 residues. The V gene's germline CDR1 is SGHTA and CDR2 FQGNSA.